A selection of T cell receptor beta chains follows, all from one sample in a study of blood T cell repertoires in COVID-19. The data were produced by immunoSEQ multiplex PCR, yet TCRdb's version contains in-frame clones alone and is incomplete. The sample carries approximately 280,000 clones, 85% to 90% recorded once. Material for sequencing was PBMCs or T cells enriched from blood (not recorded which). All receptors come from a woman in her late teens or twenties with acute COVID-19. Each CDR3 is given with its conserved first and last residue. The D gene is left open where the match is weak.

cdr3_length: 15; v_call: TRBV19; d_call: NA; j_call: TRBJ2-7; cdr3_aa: CASSIGGQPANEQYF; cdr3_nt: TGTGCCAGTAGTATAGGGGGACAACCAGCCAACGAGCAGTACTTC
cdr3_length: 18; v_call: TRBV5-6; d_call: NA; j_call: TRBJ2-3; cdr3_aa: CASSYTGFKIISTDTQYF; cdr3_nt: TGTGCCAGCAGCTATACAGGGTTCAAGATTATAAGCACAGATACGCAGTATTTT
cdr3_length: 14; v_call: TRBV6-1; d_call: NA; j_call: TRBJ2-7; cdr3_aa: CASSEAGADYEQYF; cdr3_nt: TGTGCCAGCAGTGAAGCGGGGGCGGACTACGAGCAGTACTTC
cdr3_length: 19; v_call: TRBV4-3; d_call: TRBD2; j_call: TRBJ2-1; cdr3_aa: CASSQDLSTWTSAYNEQFF; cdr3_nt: TGCGCCAGCAGCCAAGATCTGTCGACCTGGACTAGCGCGTACAATGAGCAGTTCTTC
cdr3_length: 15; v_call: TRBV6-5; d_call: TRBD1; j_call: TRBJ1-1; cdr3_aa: CASRTDRAYNTEAFF; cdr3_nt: TGTGCCAGCAGAACGGACAGGGCCTATAACACTGAAGCTTTCTTT
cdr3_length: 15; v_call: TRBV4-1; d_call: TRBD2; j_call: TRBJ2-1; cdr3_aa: CASRLTSGSRDEQFF; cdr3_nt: TGCGCCAGCAGGCTGACTAGCGGGAGTCGGGATGAGCAGTTCTTC
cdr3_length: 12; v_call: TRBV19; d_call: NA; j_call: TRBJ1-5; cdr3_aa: CASKHRNQPQHF; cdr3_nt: TGTGCCAGTAAGCACCGCAATCAGCCCCAGCATTTT
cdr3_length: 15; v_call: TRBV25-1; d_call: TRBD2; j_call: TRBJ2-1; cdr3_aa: CASSAFLAGGDEQFF; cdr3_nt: TGTGCCAGCAGTGCCTTCCTAGCGGGAGGCGATGAGCAGTTCTTC
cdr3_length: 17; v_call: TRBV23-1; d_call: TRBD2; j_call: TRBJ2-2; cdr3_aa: CASSQSNSGREYGELFF; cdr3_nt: TGCGCCAGCAGTCAATCCAATAGCGGGAGGGAGTACGGGGAGCTGTTTTTT
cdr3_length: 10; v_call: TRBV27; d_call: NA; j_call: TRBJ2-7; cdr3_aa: CASGVYEQYF; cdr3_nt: TGTGCCAGCGGAGTGTACGAGCAGTACTTC
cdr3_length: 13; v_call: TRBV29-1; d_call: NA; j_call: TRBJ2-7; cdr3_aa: CSVEKTGPREQYF; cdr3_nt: TGCAGCGTTGAAAAAACAGGGCCGAGAGAGCAGTACTTC
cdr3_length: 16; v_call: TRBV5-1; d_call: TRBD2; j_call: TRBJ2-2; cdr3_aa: CASSLTSGRYTGELFF; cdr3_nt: TGCGCCAGCAGCTTGACTAGCGGGAGGTACACCGGGGAGCTGTTTTTT
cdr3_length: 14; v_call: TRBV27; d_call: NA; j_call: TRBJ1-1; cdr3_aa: CASSLQGRNTEAFF; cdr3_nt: TGTGCCAGCAGTTTACAGGGTCGGAACACTGAAGCTTTCTTT
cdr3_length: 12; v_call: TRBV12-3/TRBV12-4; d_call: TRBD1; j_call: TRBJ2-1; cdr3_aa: CASSFGGQGSFF; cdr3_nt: TGTGCCAGCAGTTTTGGAGGACAGGGTTCGTTCTTC
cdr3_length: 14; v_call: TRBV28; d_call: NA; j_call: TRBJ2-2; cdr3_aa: CASFGRVITGELFF; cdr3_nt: TGTGCCAGCTTTGGCAGGGTGATTACCGGGGAGCTGTTTTTT
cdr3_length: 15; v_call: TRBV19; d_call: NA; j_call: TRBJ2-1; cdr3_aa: CASSPMTGTYNEQFF; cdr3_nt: TGTGCCAGTAGTCCAATGACAGGAACCTACAATGAGCAGTTCTTC